The present TCR beta chain was sequenced within a study of cytomegalovirus exposure and HLA in healthy donors (dated by TCRdb to about 2017). A note on the overall study: An earlier analysis of several hundred of the donors reported approximately 290 Gb of sequence data and approximately 110 million unique TCR beta sequences from about 179 million T cells. Roughly 300 gigabases of sequencing data and 80 million or so unique TCR sequences were included in an early release covering roughly 600 HLA-typed donors. Among the approximately 420 genotyped donors, about 85% belonged to the genetic ancestry cluster associated with self-reported Caucasian donors. The study was designed to test whether signatures of past pathogen exposure could be identified by cataloging public T cell receptors. The T cell repertoires of some 700 subjects were profiled by immunosequencing and related to cytomegalovirus serostatus. Along with the approximately 670-subject first cohort, a separate validation cohort of some 130 different subjects was used. High-throughput TCR immunosequencing, statistical association of individual TCRs with disease status, and machine learning were combined to predict cytomegalovirus infection status. To study patterns of TCR occurrence, a later analysis re-analyzed previously published TCR beta repertoires from around 660 donors and added high-resolution HLA genotyping. In the later analysis, no new phenotypic data were used to find candidate immune exposures; instead, reliance was placed on TCR beta sequences and their occurrence across donors. An earlier analysis of roughly 600 of the donors used high-throughput TCR beta sequencing to judge whether each TCR beta V gene segment behaved as functional or pseudogenic. Alongside the repertoire data, information on donor age, sex, ethnicity and CMV serostatus was compiled. Genome-wide SNP genotypes for about 60% of the 666 donors were used in a later genetic analysis, which treated that subset as a discovery cohort. Every discovery cohort repertoire had been produced on one sequencing platform. HLA typing covered class I and class II loci at four-digit resolution. The number of donors typed differed by locus, with roughly 629-640 for A, B, C, DRB1 and DQB1, about 500 for DQA1, over 600 for DPA1, and some 450 for DPB1. Roughly 5 DR-DQ haplotypes were handled as single units for association and clustering, since linkage in the cohort was strong. Among a few hundred genotyped donors of the cohort, an average of approximately 250,000 unique TCR beta nucleotide sequences were sequenced per donor, around a sixth of them non-productive. Results and caveats for the whole study, not just this receptor: Linkage disequilibrium might explain the correlated functional status among segregating V segments, but an unknown experimental factor could not be excluded. In this cohort, only TCR beta chains were sequenced, and detectable features were limited by the absence of alpha or paired-chain data. The study gave a list of some 150 TCR beta chains associated with cytomegalovirus. According to a later analysis, TCR association rates differed among HLA loci, with DRB1 alleles showing the most associated TCRs and HLA-C alleles showing the fewest. A later analysis associated about 18,000 TCR beta sequences with specific HLA alleles at a false discovery rate of 0.05. Cytomegalovirus status was reported to be diagnosed by the classifier with high specificity and sensitivity in both the original and validation cohorts. In a later analysis, HLA-associated TCR beta chains showed more clonal expansion and lower generation probabilities than non-associated chains that were equally common. Most CMV-associated TCR beta chains appeared to be HLA-restricted in a later analysis, and the HLA associations seemed to be driven largely by CMV exposure. Because some donors lacked HLA typing at each locus, the association tests relied only on the typed subset. The 87-base-pair reads could not distinguish some IMGT-functional V segments, including TRBV6-2 and TRBV6-3, so those segments were excluded. The sequencing pipeline was judged likely to have produced a cluster of highly shared sequence variants as a technical artifact. A later genetic analysis associated a missense DCLRE1C variant with V-gene and J-gene trimming of TCR beta chains, and an independent cohort replicated the association. Compared with the 666-donor mean, donors in an Asian-associated ancestry cluster had fewer N-insertions in productive TCRs, according to a later genetic analysis. The presence/absence analyses assumed that sequencing depth was roughly uniform across donors, and that assumption may not be true. Immune exposure information for the cohort was limited to CMV serostatus. A further reported finding was that TCR beta sequences accurately predicted the HLA-A and HLA-B alleles for most subjects in the first cohort. The earlier analysis of about 600 of the donors excluded some 16 rarely observed V segments, including chromosome 9 orphons, because counts were too low. Three of the identified cytomegalovirus-associated TCR beta chains were confirmed in vitro to be specific for cytomegalovirus antigens. In an earlier analysis of about 600 of the donors, most TCR beta V segments appeared in productive rearrangements about 87% or about 30% of the time, broadly matching IMGT annotations. Assigning TCR associations to individual alleles was difficult when HLA alleles, especially DR and DQ, strongly co-occurred. A later analysis reported that several top co-occurrence clusters appeared linked to parvovirus B19, influenza, CMV and Epstein-Barr virus. Most TCR sequences were observed very rarely across donors, whereas some public TCRs were present in many individuals. The authors suggested that the approach could potentially be generalized to other disease states and immunological phenotypes.

The library was produced with the immunoSEQ multiplex PCR assay. A mixture of 60 forward primers for TCR Vbeta segments and 13 reverse primers for TCR Jbeta segments was used in the multiplex PCR. Amplification of the CDR3 region of rearranged TCR beta genes was performed with a multiplex PCR assay on genomic DNA. The Illumina HiSeq System was used to sequence the amplified TCR beta libraries as 87-base-pair reads. Turning to the authors' computational methods: A later analysis counted tens of millions of unique TCR beta chains across the approximately 700 repertoires, and 9.5 million to 11 million of these chains were shared by at least two donors. A nearest-neighbor algorithm error-corrected the raw reads and collapsed the reads into unique sequences, merging closely related sequences to remove PCR and sequencing errors. V, D and J gene segments were assigned by aligning CDR3 sequences to IMGT reference sequences. For a sequence to be retained, a match of at least six nucleotides to both a V gene segment and a J gene segment was required. Rearrangements were classified as productive when the CDR3 lacked stop codons and remained in frame with V and J, and all other rearrangements were classified as non-productive. CDR3 was defined by IMGT convention, running from the second conserved V-encoded cysteine to the conserved J-encoded phenylalanine. Sequences without an unambiguous match to a single V gene segment were excluded from the earlier analysis of 450 to 750 of the donors. In an earlier analysis of several hundred of the donors, a V segment was called functional when productive rearrangements were above 56.7%, and segregating when the standard deviation between donors exceeded 5%. A statistical classification framework was built to diagnose cytomegalovirus status from the catalog of TCR beta chain sequences. A later analysis assigned V and J genes by comparing TCR nucleotide sequences with IMGT/GENE-DB human TR gene sequences. In a later analysis, CDR3 sequences and most-parsimonious VDJ recombination scenarios were assigned using the TCRdist pipeline. In a later analysis, each TCR beta chain was defined by its CDR3 amino acid sequence together with its V-gene family, and reads without a unique V-gene family were excluded. In a later analysis, nearly 600 highly shared, low-generation-probability nucleotide sequences were removed to address suspected cross-contamination and a sequencing artifact. For each public chain, a later analysis derived a clonal expansion index from normalized ranks of inferred template counts within each repertoire. In a later analysis, generation probabilities were computed with a VDJ recombination model fitted to out-of-frame rearrangements, and the resulting probabilities were checked against IGoR. In a later analysis, hypergeometric tests were used to score TCR-TCR, TCR-HLA and TCR-CMV co-occurrence, with a repertoire-size bias correction applied to TCR pairs. A later analysis estimated false discovery rates by permuting HLA or CMV assignments 20 times. A later analysis grouped co-occurring TCRs with DBSCAN, adding TCRdist sequence similarity when clustering within HLA-allele-positive subsets. For co-occurrence clustering, repertoires with fewer than 30,000 or more than 120,000 public chains were excluded, along with five repertoires with anomalous nucleotide sharing. The table was pulled from immuneACCESS by TCRdb, which kept in-frame rearrangements only. Such tables lose some clones; where checked, under half of the loss comes from unresolved V genes, and the rest has no known cause. That table supplies the V and J calls and clone size; D and trimming were determined from the DNA. The sample table contains approximately 61,000 clones; only one count was recorded for approximately 80% of them. The top ten clones comprise roughly 8% of the sample.

In total, approximately 610 healthy bone marrow donors made up the cohort. At the time of sampling, every cohort member was nominally healthy, though immune exposures that went unrecorded were likely present. The donor tested CMV seropositive and was one of the 289 seropositive cohort members. Each donor provided a peripheral blood sample, and peripheral blood mononuclear cells were used for TCR beta sequencing. Genomic DNA extraction from the blood cell samples was performed with the Qiagen DNeasy Blood Extraction Kit. This clone was detected a few times. What this receptor recognizes is not known. No per-base quality is available; no much larger clone lies one base away. Taken from the germline V gene (reference sequence), the CDR1 and CDR2 loops are MNHEY and SMNVEV. The CDR3 numbers 16 residues from cysteine through phenylalanine. The retained sequence is limited to the CDR3, 48 bases, with the frame set at the first base. The junction shows trimming of 6 bases on V and 0 bases on J, and the gene matches do not reach 10 bases of it.

The sequencing input was PBMCs. The chain is assembled from TRBV27 and TRBJ2-7, and 8 junctional nucleotides match TRBD1. This TCR came from a man aged 18 to 29 in good health and CMV-seropositive. The CDR3 reads as follows: CASSRLRTGRSYEQYF. The base sequence is TGTGCCAGCAGCCGCCTCAGGACAGGGCGCTCCTACGAGCAGTACTTC.